The entry that follows covers one T cell receptor beta chain sequence. The antigen remains undetermined. Amplification in unsorted PBMC replicate PCRs started from approximately 300 ng DNA, which equals roughly 27,000 T cell genomes. The method was immunoSEQ multiplex PCR; TCRdb's version includes in-frame clones alone and lacks a portion of them. The top ten clones hold about 12% of a sample with approximately 470,000 clones, 65% to 85% of them seen once. The CDR3 spans 16 residues. Germline V gene data show CDR1 as MDHEN and CDR2 as SYDVKM. Germline trimming cut 5 bases from V and 3 bases from J; bases unmatched to any gene: 8. This specimen belongs to a study of shared clonotypes between healthy human individuals. Study-level information: Donor composition was a couple of women and a few men, aged 18 to 49.

Study-level results: Limitation of the genetic and exposure-history diversity represented came from the few donors.

Donors comprised healthy HIV-negative adults lacking recent acute infections or vaccinations. Sequencing was performed on PBMCs. This sequence joins TRBV28 and TRBJ2-5; 11 nucleotides line up with TRBD2. The source is a woman aged 35 to 49 in good health. Some clones in this sample may be carry-over from other donors' samples. The CDR3: CASSPRGLAGKETQYF. As DNA, the CDR3 is TGTGCCAGCAGTCCAAGAGGACTAGCGGGTAAAGAGACCCAGTACTTC.